This T cell receptor beta chain was sequenced in a study of a mutant IDH1 vaccine in newly diagnosed glioma. About this clone itself: Its matching antigen is unknown.

Time point: week 5, during vaccination. The investigators gave 300 ug of mutant IDH1 20-mer peptide in each vaccine dose, together with topical imiquimod. Repertoires were generated with immunoSEQ multiplex PCR, while TCRdb's copy carries only in-frame clones and drops some. The sample records roughly 39,000 clones, roughly 85% being singletons. Sequenced material: PBMCs, taken from a glioma patient whose treatment included an IDH1 peptide vaccine. The sequence was obtained from a man aged 35 to 55 with glioma.

The CDR3 region has the DNA TGTGCCAGCAGTTACTCGATCTCTGGTAGCAAGAGTACGCAGTATTTT. This translates into CASSYSISGSKSTQYF. This chain joins TRBV6-5 and TRBJ2-3; no clear D. V was pared by 0 bases and J by 8 bases, with 18 bases between. The CDR3 is 16 residues long. Per the germline V gene, CDR1 is MNHEY and CDR2 is SVGAGI.